A selection of T cell receptor beta chains follows, all from one sample in a study of T-cell reconstitution after alpha-beta-depleted transplantation in children. Each CDR3 protein is one row after TCRdb ran MiXCR on the PCR reads. The sample has about 310,000 distinct CDR3 sequences, around 25% seen once. Sequencing used PBMCs, mostly from graft donor cells, obtained 180 days after TCRalphabeta/CD19-depleted stem cell transplant. All receptors come from a male patient younger than 18 who had a stem cell transplant for acute lymphoblastic leukemia, so the T cells may come from the graft donor. Each CDR3 is given with its conserved first and last residue. D genes are given only for firm matches. A clone size is listed for some rows: how often the clone was seen (once, few, many), or a class if it is expanded.

TRBV7-9	NA	few	TRBJ1-4	CASSPGQATNEKLFF	TGTGCCAGCAGCCCGGGACAAGCAACTAATGAAAAACTGTTTTTT
TRBV20-1	NA	NA	TRBJ2-7	CSARQTGTAYEQYF	TGCAGTGCTCGCCAGACAGGTACAGCCTACGAGCAGTACTTC
TRBV11-3	NA	NA	TRBJ2-1	CASSLSRVSRGYNEQFF	TGTGCCAGCAGCTTATCCCGAGTGAGTAGGGGCTACAATGAGCAGTTCTTC
TRBV18	NA	NA	TRBJ2-7	CASSPLTDEQYF	TGTGCCAGCTCACCCTTGACAGACGAGCAGTACTTC
TRBV5-1	NA	few	TRBJ2-5	CASSGGLKRTQETQYF	TGCGCCAGCAGCGGGGGATTAAAGCGGACCCAAGAGACCCAGTACTTC
TRBV7-8	NA	few	TRBJ1-5	CASSLAAPNQPQHF	TGTGCCAGCAGCTTAGCAGCCCCTAATCAGCCCCAGCATTTT
TRBV18	TRBD2	NA	TRBJ2-2	CASSPSGRSNTGELFF	TGTGCCAGCTCACCTAGCGGGAGGTCGAACACCGGGGAGCTGTTTTTT
TRBV9	NA	NA	TRBJ1-1	CASSVGGAGLNTEAFF	TGTGCCAGCAGCGTAGGAGGGGCCGGGCTGAACACTGAAGCTTTCTTT
TRBV28	TRBD1	few	TRBJ1-2	CASSLAGQSYYYGYTF	TGTGCCAGCAGTTTAGCGGGACAGTCTTATTACTATGGCTACACCTTC
TRBV12-3/TRBV12-4	TRBD2	few	TRBJ2-2	CASSPTSGRWTGELFF	TGTGCCAGCAGTCCAACTAGCGGGAGGTGGACCGGGGAGCTGTTTTTT
TRBV5-1	NA	NA	TRBJ2-5	CASSLEGAPGSQYF	TGCGCCAGCAGCTTGGAGGGTGCCCCGGGGTCCCAGTACTTC
TRBV5-1	NA	few	TRBJ2-3	CASRLERYRSSTDTQYF	TGCGCCAGCAGACTCGAAAGGTACAGGTCTAGCACAGATACGCAGTATTTT
TRBV20-1	NA	few	TRBJ2-3	CSAHDRDHLPIEQYF	TGCAGTGCACATGACAGAGACCACCTTCCCATTGAGCAGTATTTT
TRBV7-9	TRBD2	NA	TRBJ2-4	CASSSTLAIAKNIQYF	TGTGCCAGCAGCTCTACACTAGCGATAGCCAAAAACATTCAGTACTTC
TRBV14	NA	NA	TRBJ2-7	CASSQAWSGEASYEQYF	TGTGCCAGCAGCCAAGCTTGGTCGGGGGAGGCCTCCTACGAGCAGTACTTC
TRBV11-2	NA	NA	TRBJ1-2	CASSRPTGWSRGYTF	TGTGCCAGCAGCCGGCCGACAGGTTGGAGCCGGGGCTACACCTTC
TRBV4-1	TRBD2	NA	TRBJ2-7	CASSWRLADTLYEQYF	TGCGCCAGCAGCTGGCGACTAGCGGATACACTCTACGAGCAGTACTTC
TRBV5-1	NA	few	TRBJ2-7	CASSLVAGDYEQYF	TGCGCCAGCAGCTTGGTGGCAGGAGACTACGAGCAGTACTTC
TRBV19	NA	NA	TRBJ2-1	CASSIVWVSEQFF	TGTGCCAGTAGTATTGTGTGGGTCTCTGAGCAGTTCTTC
TRBV24-1	NA	NA	TRBJ2-2	CATSSGTGELFF	TGTGCCACCAGTTCGGGGACCGGGGAGCTGTTTTTT
TRBV4-2	TRBD2	NA	TRBJ2-1	CASSQVSLAGEGEQFF	TGTGCCAGCAGCCAAGTAAGTCTAGCGGGAGAGGGAGAGCAGTTCTTC
TRBV24-1	NA	NA	TRBJ2-5	CATSDSGKHQETQYF	TGTGCCACCAGTGATTCCGGGAAACACCAAGAGACCCAGTACTTC
TRBV20-1	NA	NA	TRBJ2-5	CSAPTRGETQYF	TGCAGTGCCCCGACAAGGGGGGAGACCCAGTACTTC
TRBV21-1	NA	NA	TRBJ2-1	CASSNRVEKNEQFF	TGTGCCAGCAGCAACAGGGTGGAAAAGAATGAGCAGTTCTTC
TRBV5-1	TRBD1	NA	TRBJ1-3	CASSLTGTGGQDTIYF	TGCGCCAGCAGCTTGACCGGGACAGGGGGTCAAGACACCATATATTTT
TRBV9	NA	NA	TRBJ2-5	CASSDSGVETQYF	TGTGCCAGCAGCGACTCTGGGGTGGAGACCCAGTACTTC
TRBV4-1	NA	few	TRBJ1-1	CASSQDWVNTEAFF	TGCGCCAGCAGCCAAGATTGGGTGAACACTGAAGCTTTCTTT
TRBV6-1	TRBD1	few	TRBJ1-1	CASRNDRGPNTEAFF	TGTGCCAGCAGGAATGACAGGGGGCCGAACACTGAAGCTTTCTTT
TRBV5-1	NA	NA	TRBJ2-7	CASSLKSSWRDPYEQYF	TGCGCCAGCAGCTTAAAGTCATCGTGGCGGGACCCCTACGAGCAGTACTTC
TRBV2	TRBD2	NA	TRBJ2-7	CASTGLAVYEQYF	TGTGCCAGCACGGGACTAGCAGTTTACGAGCAGTACTTC
TRBV5-1	NA	NA	TRBJ2-3	CASRGPGDTQYF	TGCGCCAGCAGGGGACCTGGGGATACGCAGTATTTT
TRBV5-1	NA	few	TRBJ1-2	CASSLELNYGYTF	TGCGCCAGCAGCTTGGAGCTTAACTATGGCTACACCTTC